The 24 T cell receptor beta chains below come from one sample, sequenced in a study of monozygotic twins with inflammatory bowel disease. With the 5' RACE reads reprocessed, TCRdb shows one record per CDR3 protein and no DNA. The table for this sample gives around 380,000 distinct CDR3 sequences. The sequenced sample was blood. The receptors shown here come from a human donor with ulcerative colitis or Crohn's disease, or a healthy co-twin of an affected twin (not recorded which).

This sequence joins TRBV6-2 or TRBV6-3 and TRBJ2-1; TCRdb returns TRBD1, unconfirmable since there is no DNA. Germline values: CDR1 MNHEY, CDR2 SVGEGT. CDR3 length equals 15 residues. The chain's CDR3 is CASSLGVATYNEQFF.

CDR3 amino acids: CASSSTGGLSYNEQFF. The gene calls are TRBV27 and TRBJ2-1; checking the TCRdb D call of TRBD1 is not possible without DNA. CDR1 is MNHEY, CDR2 SMNVEV, per germline (reference sequence). This CDR3 contains 16 residues.

The V call is TRBV12-3 or TRBV12-4, the J call TRBJ2-2; TCRdb's D call, TRBD2, is unchecked because there is no DNA. CDR3 length equals 16 residues. CDR3 amino acids: CASSFRPPPNTGELFF.

V gene TRBV30 combines with J gene TRBJ2-5; the TRBD1 assignment by TCRdb is unverifiable without DNA. The CDR3 has 14 amino acids. Germline CDR1 and CDR2: GTSNPN and SVGIG (reference sequence). CDR3 sequence reads: CAAQTGWRQETQYF.

This rearrangement joins TRBV19 to TRBJ1-5; TCRdb indicates TRBD1, and absent DNA this call remains unverified. The CDR3 length is 13 residues. Germline-derived CDR1 and CDR2 are LNHDA and SQIVND (reference sequence). CDR3 region: CASSPGGAEPQHF. The full variable domain, rest sourced from reference TRBV19 and TRBJ1-5, is DGGITQSPKYLFRKEGQNVTLSCEQNLNHDAMYWYRQDPGQGLRLIYYSQIVNDFQKGDIAEGYSVSREKKESFPLTVTSAQKNPTAFYLCASSPGGAEPQHFGDGTRLSIL.

The V and J genes are TRBV12-3 or TRBV12-4 and TRBJ1-5; TCRdb's assignment of TRBD1 cannot be checked, as there is no DNA. The CDR3 runs to 15 residues. CDR3 loop: CVSTAGQGANQPQHF.

The CDR3: CASSVGPGAGEQYF. The chain recombines TRBV9 with TRBJ2-7; TCRdb proposes TRBD1, but this gene call is untestable without DNA. Germline CDR1 SGDLS, CDR2 YYNGEE. The CDR3 covers 14 residues.

The chain links TRBV5-1 to TRBJ1-3; the TCRdb D gene call, TRBD1, has no DNA to confirm it. This CDR3 is 14 amino acids long. Germline V lookup: CDR1 SGHRS, CDR2 YFSETQ. The CDR3 is CASRQTGDGNTIYF.

The chain uses TRBV20-1 and TRBJ1-5; lacking DNA, the TRBD1 call made by TCRdb goes unchecked. The V gene's germline CDR1 is DFQATT and CDR2 SNEGSKA (reference sequence). CDR3 length: 16 amino acids. The CDR3: CSARDRPGTANQPQHF.

This rearrangement joins TRBV10-3 to TRBJ1-5. The V gene's germline CDR1 is ENHRY and CDR2 SYGVKD. The CDR3 consists of 18 residues. CDR3: CAISESPKLGPSNQPQHF.

The chain couples TRBV5-1 to TRBJ1-1. CDR1 and CDR2 from the germline V gene are SGHRS and YFSETQ. CDR3 length: 15 amino acids. CDR3 sequence reads: CASSPVMPAGAEAFF.

The J gene is TRBJ1-3, the V gene TRBV7-2. The CDR3 spans 13 residues. Germline CDR1 and CDR2: SGHTA and FQGNSA. CDR3 protein: CASSLRWGNTIYF.

The chain couples TRBV20-1 to TRBJ1-4; lacking DNA, the TRBD1 call made by TCRdb goes unchecked. The CDR3 sequence is 15 residues long. From germline, CDR1 is DFQATT and CDR2 SNEGSKA (reference sequence). CDR3 amino acids: CSATDGRDVNEKLFF.

The chain carries TRBV29-1 and TRBJ2-1; with no DNA, the TCRdb D assignment of TRBD2 cannot be verified. CDR1 is SQVTM, CDR2 ANQGSEA, per germline. The CDR3 is made up of 13 amino acids. CDR3 sequence: CSVELVVYNEQFF.

The chain has TRBV7-2 and TRBJ2-7. CDR3 length: 11 amino acids. Looked up from germline, CDR1 is SGHTA and CDR2 is FQGNSA. CDR3 region: CASSQHYEQYF.

The rearrangement joins TRBV28 to TRBJ2-2; with no DNA, the TCRdb D assignment of TRBD1 cannot be verified. Germline lookup yields CDR1 MDHEN and CDR2 SYDVKM. This CDR3 has 14 residues. CDR3 region: CASSRDRGPGELFF.

The rearrangement joins TRBV7-8 to TRBJ2-7; TCRdb proposes TRBD2, but this gene call is untestable without DNA. CDR3 size: 15 residues. The germline V gene has CDR1 SGHVS and CDR2 FQNEAQ. Here the CDR3 reads CASSLLTSGPYEQYF. The whole variable domain, filled in from reference TRBV7-8 and TRBJ2-7, reads GAGVSQSPRYKVAKRGQDVALRCDPISGHVSLFWYQQALGQGPEFLTYFQNEAQLDKSGLPSDRFFAERPEGSVSTLKIQRTQQEDSAVYLCASSLLTSGPYEQYFGPGTRLTVT.

The chain uses TRBV27 and TRBJ1-6; the D call from TCRdb, TRBD1, cannot be confirmed without DNA. CDR1 and CDR2 (germline): MNHEY, SMNVEV (reference sequence). The length of the CDR3 is 13 residues. CDR3 in amino acids: CASSRQAFSPLHF.

The rearrangement joins TRBV12-3 or TRBV12-4 to TRBJ2-7; the D call of TRBD2 rests on TCRdb alone, since no DNA is present to check it. The CDR3 spans 15 residues. The CDR3 sequence is CASSLASSGSYEQYF.

The chain couples TRBV7-3 to TRBJ2-1; there is no DNA to check the TCRdb D call of TRBD2. The CDR3 is 14 amino acids. Germline V CDR1 and CDR2: SGHTA, FQGTGA. CDR3 residues: CASSSPGLNNEQFF.

The V call is TRBV4-3, the J call TRBJ2-4; TCRdb selects TRBD1, and the lack of DNA leaves this call unchecked. Germline CDR1 is LGHNA and CDR2 is YSLEER. This CDR3 contains 14 residues. The CDR3 loop reads CASSQARAGNIQYF.

J is TRBJ1-1 and V is TRBV4-1; without DNA, the TCRdb call of TRBD1 cannot be checked. The length of the CDR3 is 17 residues. CDR1 is MGHRA, CDR2 YSYEKL, per germline. The CDR3 spells CASSPLGQGARNTEAFF.

The V call is TRBV5-1, the J call TRBJ1-5. Germline V lookup: CDR1 SGHRS, CDR2 YFSETQ. The CDR3 has 14 residues. The CDR3 loop is CASSLGGVDQPQHF. The full variable domain, its missing parts supplied by reference TRBV5-1 and TRBJ1-5, is KAGVTQTPRYLIKTRGQQVTLSCSPISGHRSVSWYQQTPGQGLQFLFEYFSETQRNKGNFPGRFSGRQFSNSRSEMNVSTLELGDSALYLCASSLGGVDQPQHFGDGTRLSIL.

This chain's CDR3 is CASSLVTSGMSSYNEQFF. The J gene is TRBJ2-1, the V gene TRBV7-7; the D call from TCRdb, TRBD2, cannot be confirmed without DNA. The CDR3 runs to 18 residues. Germline-derived CDR1 and CDR2 are SSHAT and FNYEAQ (reference sequence).